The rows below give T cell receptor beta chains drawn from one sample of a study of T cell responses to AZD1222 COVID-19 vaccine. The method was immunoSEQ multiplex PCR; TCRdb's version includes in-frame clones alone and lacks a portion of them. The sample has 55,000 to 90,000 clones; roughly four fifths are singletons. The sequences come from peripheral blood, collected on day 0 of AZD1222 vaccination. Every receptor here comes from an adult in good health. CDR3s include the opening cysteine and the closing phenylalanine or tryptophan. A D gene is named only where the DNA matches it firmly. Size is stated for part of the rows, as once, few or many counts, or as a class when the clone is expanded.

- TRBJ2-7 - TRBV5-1 CASSLAPSYEQYF TGCGCCAGCAGCTTGGCTCCCTCCTACGAGCAGTACTTC
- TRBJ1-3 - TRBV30 CAWSVGHSSGNTIYF TGTGCCTGGAGTGTAGGACATAGCTCTGGAAACACCATATATTTT
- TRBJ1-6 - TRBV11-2 CASSMNSPLHF TGTGCCAGCAGCATGAATTCACCCCTCCACTTT
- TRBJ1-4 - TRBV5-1 CASSLDSVGEKLFF TGCGCCAGCAGCTTGGACAGCGTCGGTGAAAAACTGTTTTTT
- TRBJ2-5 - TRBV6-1 CASSEPSGTIQETQYF TGTGCCAGCAGTGAGCCCTCCGGGACAATTCAAGAGACCCAGTACTTC
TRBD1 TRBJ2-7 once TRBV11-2 CASSLENRGTYEQYF TGTGCCAGCAGCTTAGAGAACAGGGGAACCTACGAGCAGTACTTC
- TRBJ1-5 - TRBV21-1 CASSKAGGARGNQPQHF TGTGCCAGCAGCAAAGCGGGGGGGGCTCGTGGCAATCAGCCCCAGCATTTT
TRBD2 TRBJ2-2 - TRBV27 CASRQTSGYGELFF TGTGCCAGCAGGCAGACTAGCGGATACGGGGAGCTGTTTTTT
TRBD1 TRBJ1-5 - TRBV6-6 CASQKQGDQPQHF TGTGCCAGCCAAAAACAGGGGGACCAGCCCCAGCATTTT
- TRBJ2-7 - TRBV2 CASGPLREQYF TGTGCCAGCGGTCCCTTGAGAGAGCAGTACTTC
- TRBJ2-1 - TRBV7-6 CASSGAGFLGDEQFF TGTGCCAGCAGCGGGGCGGGGTTTCTGGGCGATGAGCAGTTCTTC
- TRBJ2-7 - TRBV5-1 CASSLGTNSYEQYF TGCGCCAGCAGCTTGGGGACAAACTCCTACGAGCAGTACTTC
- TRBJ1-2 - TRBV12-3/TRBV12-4 CASSLGIGVGYTF TGTGCCAGCAGTTTAGGGATTGGGGTCGGCTACACCTTC
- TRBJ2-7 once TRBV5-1 CASSSVPGAFYEQYF TGCGCCAGCAGCTCGGTGCCGGGGGCATTTTACGAGCAGTACTTC
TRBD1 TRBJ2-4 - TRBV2 CASSEGQGFKNIQYF TGTGCCAGCAGTGAAGGACAGGGGTTCAAAAACATTCAGTACTTC
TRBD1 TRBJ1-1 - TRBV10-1 CASSLSGGFTEAFF TGCGCCAGCAGTCTTTCAGGGGGCTTCACTGAAGCTTTCTTT
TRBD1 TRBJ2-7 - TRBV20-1 CSASEDRVAYEQYF TGCAGTGCTAGTGAGGACAGGGTGGCCTACGAGCAGTACTTC
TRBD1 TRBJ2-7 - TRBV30 CAWSVPGQGLGQYF TGTGCCTGGAGTGTTCCGGGACAGGGCTTGGGGCAGTACTTC
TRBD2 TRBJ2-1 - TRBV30 CAWGSGGHNEQFF TGTGCCTGGGGGTCGGGAGGACACAATGAGCAGTTCTTC
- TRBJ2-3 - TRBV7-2 CASSLWSSSTDTQYF TGTGCCAGCAGCTTATGGTCAAGCAGCACAGATACGCAGTATTTT
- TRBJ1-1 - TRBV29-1 CSTGGGGAFF TGCAGCACTGGGGGGGGAGGAGCTTTCTTT
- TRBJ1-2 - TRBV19 CASIGGRNGYTF TGTGCCAGTATCGGGGGAAGAAATGGCTACACCTTC
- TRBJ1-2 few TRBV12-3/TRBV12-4 CASTTLGYGYTF TGTGCCAGCACTACTCTTGGGTATGGCTACACCTTC
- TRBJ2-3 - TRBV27 CASSLVAGAPDTQYF TGTGCCAGCAGCCTTGTCGCGGGGGCACCAGATACGCAGTATTTT
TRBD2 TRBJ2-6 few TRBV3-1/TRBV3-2 CASSQLAGVRSGANVLTF TGTGCCAGCAGCCAGCTAGCGGGGGTGCGGTCTGGGGCCAACGTCCTGACTTTC
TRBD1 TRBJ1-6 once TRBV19 CASDRGIRNSPLHF TGTGCCAGTGACAGGGGCATAAGGAATTCACCCCTCCACTTT
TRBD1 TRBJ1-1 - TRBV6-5 CASRQGGGNTEAFF TGTGCCAGCCGACAGGGGGGAGGGAACACTGAAGCTTTCTTT
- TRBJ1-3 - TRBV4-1 CASSQAAGNIGNTIYF TGCGCCAGCAGCCAAGCGGCAGGGAATATTGGAAACACCATATATTTT
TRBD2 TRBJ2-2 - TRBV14 CASSQFYGTKDTGELFF TGTGCCAGCAGCCAATTTTACGGGACTAAGGACACCGGGGAGCTGTTTTTT
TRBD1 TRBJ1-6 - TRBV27 CASSQSGTGLNSPLHF TGTGCCAGCAGTCAATCCGGGACAGGGTTAAATTCACCCCTCCACTTT
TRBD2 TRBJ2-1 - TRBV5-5 CASSFSGTSGYNEQFF TGTGCCAGCAGCTTTTCCGGGACTAGCGGTTACAATGAGCAGTTCTTC
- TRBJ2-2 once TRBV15 CATSSTTLGQNTGELFF TGTGCCACCAGTTCGACCACCCTGGGACAGAACACCGGGGAGCTGTTTTTT
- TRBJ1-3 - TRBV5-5 CASSLVTGVSGNTIYF TGTGCCAGCAGCTTGGTGACAGGCGTCTCTGGAAACACCATATATTTT
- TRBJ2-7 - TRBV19 CASSIAAGKSSYEQYF TGTGCCAGTAGTATAGCGGCAGGGAAGAGCTCCTACGAGCAGTACTTC
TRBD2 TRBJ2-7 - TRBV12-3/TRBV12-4 CASSPRGAGEQYF TGTGCCAGCAGTCCGCGGGGGGCAGGGGAGCAGTACTTC
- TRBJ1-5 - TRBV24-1 CATSDGLESSNQPQHF TGTGCCACCAGTGATGGGCTCGAAAGTAGCAATCAGCCCCAGCATTTT
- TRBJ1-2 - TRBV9 CASSVGQGTPYGYTF TGTGCCAGCAGCGTAGGGCAGGGGACACCCTATGGCTACACCTTC
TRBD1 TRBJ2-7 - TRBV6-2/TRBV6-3 CASSYLLGQETYEQYF TGTGCCAGCAGTTACCTGCTGGGACAGGAGACTTACGAGCAGTACTTC
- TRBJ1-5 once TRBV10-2 CASSESGTHQPQHF TGCGCCAGCAGTGAGTCCGGGACCCATCAGCCCCAGCATTTT
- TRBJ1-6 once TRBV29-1 CSVEGTQVPLHF TGCAGCGTTGAAGGTACCCAGGTACCCCTCCACTTT
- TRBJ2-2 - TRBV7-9 CASSPDRRSTGELFF TGTGCCAGCAGCCCGGACAGACGTAGCACCGGGGAGCTGTTTTTT
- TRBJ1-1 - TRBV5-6 CASSSITQGIYMNTEAFF TGTGCCAGCAGCTCGATAACCCAGGGTATTTACATGAACACTGAAGCTTTCTTT